The 13 T cell receptor beta chains listed next were all sequenced from one sample in a study of blood T cell repertoires in COVID-19. The repertoire was sequenced with immunoSEQ multiplex PCR; TCRdb's copy has only in-frame clones and lacks some. The sample shows about 220,000 clones, 88% of them seen only once. Sequencing was carried out using PBMCs or T cells enriched from blood (not recorded which). These receptors were collected from a woman in her twenties or thirties who had recovered from COVID-19.

This clone was seen a single time. The chain recombines TRBV2 with TRBJ2-2; 12 bases are a match to TRBD2. From germline, CDR1 is SNHLY and CDR2 FYNNEI. This CDR3 is 18 amino acids long. V was pared by 0 bases and J by 8 bases, with 10 bases of the junction left unmatched. The CDR3 spells CASSEAGPSGGATGELFF. The CDR3 bases are TGTGCCAGCAGTGAAGCGGGCCCTAGCGGGGGGGCGACGGGGGAGCTGTTTTTT.

This chain joins TRBV10-3 and TRBJ1-5; D is unresolved. Germline loops: CDR1 ENHRY, CDR2 SYGVKD. V was pared by 2 bases and J by 7 bases, with 12 bases between. The CDR3 length is 14 residues. CDR3 residues: CAISEDRGNQPQHF. As DNA, the CDR3 is TGTGCCATCAGTGAGGATAGAGGGAACCAGCCCCAGCATTTT.

The chain joins TRBV4-1 to TRBJ2-3, with a possible D match to TRBD1 (5 bases). The CDR3 is made up of 17 amino acids. V lost 0 bases and J 4 bases, leaving 17 bases between the germline ends. The V gene's germline CDR1 is MGHRA and CDR2 YSYEKL. The CDR3 DNA reads TGCGCCAGCAGCCAAGAATTGGGGCCAGCAAGGGCAGATACGCAGTATTTT. This sequence encodes CASSQELGPARADTQYF.

V and J are TRBV7-2 and TRBJ1-3; TRBD1 matches at 7 bases. The V gene end was trimmed by 6 bases and the J gene end by 0 bases; junction bases not matched to a gene: 8. Looked up from germline, CDR1 is SGHTA and CDR2 is FQGNSA. The CDR3 spans 16 residues. As DNA, the CDR3 is TGTGCCAGCAGTAGGGACAGATCCCTCTCTGGAAACACCATATATTTT. Encoded protein: CASSRDRSLSGNTIYF.

The V and J genes are TRBV19 and TRBJ1-4; D might be TRBD1 (6 bases). Between the trimmed V and J ends, which lost 8 bases and 15 bases, there was a span of 13 bases. This CDR3 spans 10 amino acids. Germline CDR1 LNHDA, CDR2 SQIVND (reference sequence). The CDR3 coding sequence is TGTGCCAGTGGGACACTTACGTTGTTTTTT. Its protein is CASGTLTLFF.

This chain links TRBV5-1 with TRBJ2-5, with 10 bases lining up with TRBD2. V gave up 3 bases and J gave up 2 bases; unmatched junction bases: 4. CDR3 size: 15 residues. Germline V gene lookup returns CDR1 SGHRS and CDR2 YFSETQ. The CDR3 bases are TGCGCCAGCAGCTCGGGACTAGCGACACAAGAGACCCAGTACTTC. Encoded protein: CASSSGLATQETQYF.

The V gene is TRBV2, the J gene TRBJ2-7; TRBD1 matches 7 bases. The CDR3 sequence is 13 residues long. Germline V CDR1 and CDR2: SNHLY, FYNNEI. Trimming at V came to 7 bases and at J to 1 base, leaving 4 bases not matched to a gene. Here the CDR3 reads CASTGTESYEQYF. The DNA for the CDR3 is TGTGCCAGCACCGGGACAGAATCCTACGAGCAGTACTTC.

V and J are TRBV9 and TRBJ1-2; TRBD1 agrees at 10 bases. V lost 4 bases to trimming and J lost 3 bases; unmatched junction nucleotides: 3. The CDR3 sequence is 14 residues long. Germline V lookup: CDR1 SGDLS, CDR2 YYNGEE. The CDR3 DNA reads as TGTGCCAGCAGCCCCGGACAGGGGGACTATGGCTACACCTTC. It encodes CASSPGQGDYGYTF. Full variable domain (outside the CDR3, taken from reference TRBV9 and TRBJ1-2): DSGVTQTPKHLITATGQRVTLRCSPRSGDLSVYWYQQSLDQGLQFLIQYYNGEERAKGNILERFSAQQFPDLHSELNLSSLELGDSALYFCASSPGQGDYGYTFGSGTRLTVV.

The gene calls are TRBV19 and TRBJ1-1; 9 nucleotides agree with TRBD1. This CDR3 is built from 13 residues. The J segment lost 3 bases and the V segment lost 8 bases, leaving 4 bases of the junction unmatched. Per germline, CDR1 LNHDA and CDR2 SQIVND (reference sequence). CDR3 nucleotide sequence: TGTGCCAGTTGGGGACAGGGCCACACTGAAGCTTTCTTT. It yields the protein CASWGQGHTEAFF. The variable domain in full, completed from reference TRBV19 and TRBJ1-1, reads DGGITQSPKYLFRKEGQNVTLSCEQNLNHDAMYWYRQDPGQGLRLIYYSQIVNDFQKGDIAEGYSVSREKKESFPLTVTSAQKNPTAFYLCASWGQGHTEAFFGQGTRLTVV.

This sequence joins TRBV15 and TRBJ1-1; 10 bases match TRBD1. Germline CDR1 is LNHNV and CDR2 is YYDKDF (reference sequence). With 1 base clipped from V and 4 bases from J, the junction kept 6 bases outside the gene matches. The CDR3 is made up of 16 amino acids. CDR3 loop: CATSRGVTGGITEAFF. The CDR3 bases are TGTGCCACCAGCAGAGGGGTGACAGGGGGCATCACTGAAGCTTTCTTT.

The chain carries TRBV7-9 and TRBJ2-3, with 10 bases matching TRBD1. With 6 bases clipped from V and 4 bases from J, the junction kept 7 bases outside the gene matches. CDR3 size: 15 residues. The germline V gene has CDR1 SEHNR and CDR2 FQNEAQ (reference sequence). CDR3 nucleotide sequence: TGTGCCAGCAGGGGTGACAGGGGGCGCCCAGATACGCAGTATTTT. Protein product: CASRGDRGRPDTQYF.

The chain is built from TRBV2 and TRBJ2-1; 11 nucleotides match TRBD2. Losses at the gene ends were 6 bases for V and 3 bases for J; bases not matched to a gene: 4. Germline V gives CDR1 SNHLY, CDR2 FYNNEI. The CDR3 has 15 residues. CDR3 DNA sequence: TGTGCCAGCAGAGCCGGGACTAGCGGCTACAATGAGCAGTTCTTC. Protein: CASRAGTSGYNEQFF.

The chain employs TRBV7-9 and TRBJ1-6; tentatively, D is TRBD1 (6 bases). Trimming took 5 bases from V and 10 from J, leaving 15 bases between them. The germline V gene has CDR1 SEHNR and CDR2 FQNEAQ (reference sequence). The CDR3 spans 14 residues. CDR3 sequence reads: CASSAGTRISPLHF. CDR3 nucleotides: TGTGCCAGCAGCGCCGGGACACGGATATCACCCCTCCACTTT.